This TCR beta chain was observed in a study of vaccination and CD4 T cells after COVID-19. Positive PCR tests came between March and December 2020, ahead of the US Alpha, Beta and Delta variants. This clonotype was seen a few times. From the PCR reads, TCRdb called clonotypes with MiXCR, one entry per CDR3 protein. The sample lists approximately 23,000 distinct CDR3 sequences, under 65% occurring once. This receptor was taken from a human donor who had recovered from COVID-19. Here the sequenced sample was CD4+ T cells from blood, taken before SARS-CoV-2 vaccination.

CDR3: CSARDRGRGNQPQHF. The CDR3, as DNA: TGCAGTGCTAGAGACAGGGGACGGGGCAATCAGCCCCAGCATTTT. V and J are TRBV20-1 and TRBJ1-5; a possible D gene is TRBD1 (6 bases). The CDR3 has 15 residues. In germline, CDR1 is DFQATT, CDR2 SNEGSKA (reference sequence). The germline V and J ends were trimmed by 0 bases and 2 bases, with 11 bases remaining between them.